The clone carrying this T cell receptor beta chain was picked up a small number of times. What it recognizes is unknown. MiXCR, run by TCRdb on the 5' RACE reads, gives a single entry per CDR3 protein. The sample yields roughly 580,000 distinct CDR3 sequences, over 15% seen once. This specimen comes from a study of T-cell memory formation after mild COVID-19. General study results and limits: A second wave expanding day 15 to 37 was CD4+-biased; contracting clones were balanced.

CDR3 length: 14 residues. Trimming took 7 bases from V and 4 from J, leaving 16 bases between them. CDR1 SEHNR and CDR2 FQNEAQ come from the germline V gene (reference sequence). This clonotype originated in an adult woman who had mild COVID-19 (a few samples of this study predate the infection). Cell type and time point are not known. The sequenced sample was PBMCs or a T cell subset sorted from them (not recorded which). This chain joins TRBV7-9 and TRBJ1-2, with D tentatively TRBD1 (5 bases). The CDR3 DNA reads TGTGCCAGCACACCCTGGGGCGAAGGCTATGGCTACACCTTC. This translates into CASTPWGEGYGYTF. Full variable domain (rest looked up from reference TRBV7-9 and TRBJ1-2): DTGVSQNPRHKITKRGQNVTFRCDPISEHNRLYWYRQTLGQGPEFLTYFQNEAQLEKSRLLSDRFSAERPKGSFSTLEIQRTEQGDSAMYLCASTPWGEGYGYTFGSGTRLTVV.